Listed below are T cell receptor beta chains from one sample, sequenced in a study of OX40 agonist ivuxolimab in advanced cancers. TCRdb keeps only in-frame clones here, not all; method: immunoSEQ multiplex PCR. Of some 39,000 clones in the sample, approximately 89% are singletons; the top ten hold more than 3%. Sample: CD4+ or CD8+ T cells sorted from blood, taken in a trial of the OX40 agonist ivuxolimab. All receptors derive from an adult with an advanced solid tumor such as melanoma, head and neck, liver or kidney cancer. CDR3s include the opening cysteine and the closing phenylalanine or tryptophan. Each record gives: J gene, clone size, D gene, V gene, CDR3 DNA, CDR3 protein. A D gene is named only where the DNA matches it firmly. Size tells how often a clone was seen (once, few, many) or the class of an expanded clone, and some rows leave it out.

J: TRBJ1-2; size: -; D: TRBD1; V: TRBV9; DNA: TGTGCCAGCAGCGAGGGGGAGGGGGCGCTTATCTTTCAGGGCTACACCTTC; CDR3: CASSEGEGALIFQGYTF
J: TRBJ2-1; size: -; D: -; V: TRBV21-1; DNA: TGTGCCAGCAGCAAAGCCCGCGAAGCGGGACCCTACAATGAGCAGTTCTTC; CDR3: CASSKAREAGPYNEQFF
J: TRBJ2-3; size: -; D: TRBD1; V: TRBV7-9; DNA: TGTGCCAGCAGCTCTGGACAGGGCCGCACAGATACGCAGTATTTT; CDR3: CASSSGQGRTDTQYF
J: TRBJ2-1; size: -; D: -; V: TRBV19; DNA: TGTGCCAGTAGTATAGGGCTAGCCCCTAGGTACAATGAGCAGTTCTTC; CDR3: CASSIGLAPRYNEQFF
J: TRBJ2-3; size: -; D: TRBD1; V: TRBV29-1; DNA: TGCAGCGTTGAGCGGCAGGGGGCGGAGGATACGCAGTATTTT; CDR3: CSVERQGAEDTQYF
J: TRBJ2-3; size: once; D: -; V: TRBV21-1; DNA: TGTGCCAGCAGCAATTGGCGGGACAGATGGTATACGCAGTATTTT; CDR3: CASSNWRDRWYTQYF
J: TRBJ1-1; size: -; D: TRBD1; V: TRBV4-3; DNA: TGCGCCAGCAGCCTGGGGACAGGGCGGACTGAAGCTTTCTTT; CDR3: CASSLGTGRTEAFF
J: TRBJ2-2; size: few; D: TRBD2; V: TRBV10-3; DNA: TGTGCCATCAGTGATGTAGCGGGGAACACCGGGGAGCTGTTTTTT; CDR3: CAISDVAGNTGELFF
J: TRBJ1-1; size: -; D: TRBD1; V: TRBV25-1; DNA: TGTGCCAGCAGTGAGCATACAGGGGGGGGAGCTTTCTTT; CDR3: CASSEHTGGGAFF
J: TRBJ1-2; size: -; D: -; V: TRBV2; DNA: TGTGCCAGCAGCGTCGGAGGATTTGGCTACACCTTC; CDR3: CASSVGGFGYTF
J: TRBJ2-7; size: -; D: -; V: TRBV5-3; DNA: TGTGCCAGCAGCTACAGCTACGAGCAGTACTTC; CDR3: CASSYSYEQYF
J: TRBJ2-7; size: -; D: TRBD2; V: TRBV4-3; DNA: TGCGCCAGCAGCCAAGCTACCCCTGGACTAGCGGGATACGACGAGCAGTACTTC; CDR3: CASSQATPGLAGYDEQYF
J: TRBJ1-5; size: -; D: TRBD1; V: TRBV19; DNA: TGTGCCAGTAGCCCTGGACAGGGGGCCAATCAGCCCCAGCATTTT; CDR3: CASSPGQGANQPQHF
J: TRBJ2-7; size: -; D: -; V: TRBV7-2; DNA: TGTGCCAGCAGCTTAGGCAGGGTGGGAAACGAGCAGTACTTC; CDR3: CASSLGRVGNEQYF
J: TRBJ2-1; size: once; D: TRBD1; V: TRBV9; DNA: TGTGCCAGCAGTGGGAGACAGGGGGCGGGGAATGAGCAGTTCTTC; CDR3: CASSGRQGAGNEQFF
J: TRBJ2-5; size: -; D: TRBD1; V: TRBV7-9; DNA: TGTGCCAGCAGCTTAACCCGGGACAGGGAGACCCAGTACTTC; CDR3: CASSLTRDRETQYF
J: TRBJ2-7; size: -; D: -; V: TRBV6-5; DNA: TGTGCCAGCGGGGATGCTCGCGAGCAGTACTTC; CDR3: CASGDAREQYF
J: TRBJ2-6; size: -; D: TRBD2; V: TRBV11-3; DNA: TGTGCCAGCAGCTTGACTAGCGGGAGGGCTGGGGCCAACGTCCTGACTTTC; CDR3: CASSLTSGRAGANVLTF
J: TRBJ1-5; size: -; D: -; V: TRBV19; DNA: TGTGCCAGTAGTCCCCTTAGGGGATATAGCAATCAGCCCCAGCATTTT; CDR3: CASSPLRGYSNQPQHF
J: TRBJ2-1; size: -; D: -; V: TRBV5-1; DNA: TGCGCCAGCAGCTTGATAGGGTCCCAGAATGAGCAGTTCTTC; CDR3: CASSLIGSQNEQFF
J: TRBJ1-2; size: -; D: TRBD1; V: TRBV7-2; DNA: TGTGCCAGCACCCGACAGGGCGATGGCTACACCTTC; CDR3: CASTRQGDGYTF
J: TRBJ2-5; size: -; D: TRBD2; V: TRBV7-3; DNA: TGTGCCAGCAGCTTGGGCGGGAGCGGAGAGACCCAGTACTTC; CDR3: CASSLGGSGETQYF
J: TRBJ1-5; size: -; D: -; V: TRBV5-6; DNA: TGTGCCAGCAGCCGGGCTGGCAGTGAGAATCAGCCCCAGCATTTT; CDR3: CASSRAGSENQPQHF
J: TRBJ2-5; size: -; D: TRBD1; V: TRBV7-3; DNA: TGTGCCAGCAGCTTGACAGGGTTAGAAGAGACCCAGTACTTC; CDR3: CASSLTGLEETQYF
J: TRBJ1-5; size: -; D: -; V: TRBV18; DNA: TGTGCCAGCTCCCCGACAGGAAATAGCAATCAGCCCCAGCATTTT; CDR3: CASSPTGNSNQPQHF
J: TRBJ2-1; size: -; D: TRBD2; V: TRBV2; DNA: TGTGCCAGCAGTGGGCTAGCGGGAGGGTCCTACAATGAGCAGTTCTTC; CDR3: CASSGLAGGSYNEQFF
J: TRBJ2-7; size: -; D: TRBD2; V: TRBV25-1; DNA: TGTGCCAGCAGTGTCCCCCGCCGCGGGGGGTCCTACGAGCAGTACTTC; CDR3: CASSVPRRGGSYEQYF
J: TRBJ1-1; size: -; D: TRBD1; V: TRBV11-3; DNA: TGTGCCAGCAGCTCGAGTGGGGGGGACAGGCTGGGCACTGAAGCTTTCTTT; CDR3: CASSSSGGDRLGTEAFF
J: TRBJ2-4; size: -; D: TRBD1; V: TRBV5-1; DNA: TGCGCCAGCAGCTCCCCAGGCAGGGGGCCCGCCAAAAACATTCAGTACTTC; CDR3: CASSSPGRGPAKNIQYF
J: TRBJ1-5; size: few; D: -; V: TRBV15; DNA: TGTGCCACCAGCAGAGATCGTGAGCCCCAGCATTTT; CDR3: CATSRDREPQHF